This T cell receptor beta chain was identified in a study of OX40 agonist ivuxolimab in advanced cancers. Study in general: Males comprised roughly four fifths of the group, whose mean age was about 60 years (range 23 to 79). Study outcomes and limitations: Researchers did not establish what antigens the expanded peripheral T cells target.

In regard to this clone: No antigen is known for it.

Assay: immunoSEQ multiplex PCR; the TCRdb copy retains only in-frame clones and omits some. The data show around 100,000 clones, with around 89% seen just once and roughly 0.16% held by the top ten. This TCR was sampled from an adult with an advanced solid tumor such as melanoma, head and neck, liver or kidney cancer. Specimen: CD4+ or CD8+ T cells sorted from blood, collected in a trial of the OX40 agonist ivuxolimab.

This CDR3 is CASSDERKTSGGRDEQFF. The CDR3 coding sequence is TGCGCCAGCAGTGACGAGAGAAAGACTAGCGGGGGGAGGGATGAGCAGTTCTTC. J is TRBJ2-1 and V is TRBV10-1; 13 bases are shared with TRBD2. Germline V lookup: CDR1 WNHNN, CDR2 SYGVQD (reference sequence). This CDR3 region has 18 residues. Germline trimming cut 3 bases from V and 8 bases from J; bases unmatched to any gene: 13.